This TCR beta chain was obtained from a study of blood T cells in healthy people across ages. The second PCR ran about 6 to 12 cycles with a sample-barcoded 5' primer and J-beta primers. TCRdb re-called the 5' RACE reads with MiXCR, one entry per CDR3 protein. The table shows about 580,000 distinct CDR3 sequences, with 40% to 50% occurring only once. CDR1 is KGHDR, CDR2 SFDVKD, per germline. This CDR3 comprises 17 residues. The J segment lost 4 bases and the V segment lost 3 bases, leaving 10 bases of the junction unmatched. Comments on this clonotype: The antigen is unknown.

The study, taken as a whole, reports: More naive CD4+ cells and higher diversity were found in long-lived than in aged donors. In older individuals, TCR beta diversity per million T cells was lower, falling roughly linearly with age.

This rearrangement joins TRBV24-1 to TRBJ2-3; 9 positions agree with TRBD2. The TCR was taken from an elderly man in good health. The sample taken for sequencing was blood. The CDR3 sequence: CATSDLVLAGRADTQYF. DNA for the CDR3: TGTGCCACCAGTGATCTCGTCCTAGCGGGACGGGCAGATACGCAGTATTTT.